One and the same sample provided the 19 T cell receptor beta chains below, sequenced in a study of T cells in Graves' hyperthyroidism and ophthalmopathy. TCR beta CDR3 sequences were amplified from RNA transcripts. Researchers ran a first-round RT-PCR on the TCR CDR3 using the HTBI primer set. TCRdb re-called the multiplex PCR reads through MiXCR, storing one row per CDR3 protein. Of roughly 38,000 distinct CDR3 sequences listed, 49% are singletons. What was sequenced was blood. The receptor set was obtained from a woman aged 45-59 years with Graves' hyperthyroidism that later progressed to Graves' ophthalmopathy.

This clonotype has more than one count but fewer than ten. V gene TRBV6-2 or TRBV6-3 combines with J gene TRBJ2-6; possible D gene TRBD2, 5 bases. This CDR3 spans 14 amino acids. The germline V gene encodes CDR1 MNHEY and CDR2 SVGEGT. V dropped 10 bases and J dropped 2 bases, with 12 bases sitting between them. CDR3 region: CATARGTGANVLTF. DNA of the CDR3: TGTGCCACTGCTCGGGGTACTGGGGCCAACGTCCTGACTTTC.

This clonotype was detected ten times or more. The chain is built from TRBV12-3 or TRBV12-4 and TRBJ2-7; 9 bases are a match to TRBD1. Trimming cost V 10 bases and J 4 bases; bases outside gene matches: 11. The CDR3 covers 14 residues. Written as DNA, the CDR3 is TGTGCCACCAACCAGCCGGGACAGGGTTACGAGCAGTACTTC. This encodes CATNQPGQGYEQYF.

This clonotype was observed at least ten times. The genes are TRBV6-5 and TRBJ2-5; D ambiguous. The germline gives CDR1 MNHEY, CDR2 SVGAGI. This CDR3 is 13 amino acids long. V was cut by 2 bases and J by 0 bases, with 4 bases left in between. The DNA of the CDR3 is TGTGCCAGCAGTTACGGGCACCAAGAGACCCAGTACTTC. Protein product: CASSYGHQETQYF.

The genes are TRBV9 and TRBJ2-3; possible D gene TRBD1, 6 bases. The CDR3 is made up of 15 amino acids. Between the trimmed V and J ends, which lost 2 bases and 3 bases, there was a span of 13 bases. From germline, CDR1 is SGDLS and CDR2 YYNGEE. Here the CDR3 DNA reads TGTGCCAGCAGCGTGGACTTGAGGGGGACAGATACGCAGTATTTT. Encoded protein: CASSVDLRGTDTQYF.

CDR3 DNA sequence: TGTGCCACCAGCACCCGACTAGCGGGAAACTACGAGCAGTACTTC. Its protein is CATSTRLAGNYEQYF. The chain is built from TRBV15 and TRBJ2-7, with 11 bases that match TRBD2. V dropped 4 bases and J dropped 3; count of bases not matched to a gene: 5. CDR3 length: 15 amino acids. CDR1 is LNHNV and CDR2 is YYDKDF in the germline V gene (reference sequence).

This clonotype was detected many times. The J gene is TRBJ2-1, the V gene TRBV19, with D unresolved. The CDR3 extends over 15 amino acids. Trimming removed 0 bases from V and 0 bases from J, with 6 bases in between. CDR1 and CDR2 (germline): LNHDA, SQIVND (reference sequence). As DNA, the CDR3 is TGTGCCAGTAGTATAGAAGCGAGCTCCTACAATGAGCAGTTCTTC. Translation: CASSIEASSYNEQFF.

A word on this clonotype: A much larger clone differs by one base, so this may be a read error. The J gene is TRBJ1-6, the V gene TRBV3-1; TRBD1 matches 9 bases. The junction had 7 bases not matched to a gene; V was cut back by 4 bases and J by 6 bases. The CDR3 covers 16 residues. Germline CDR1 LGHDT, CDR2 YNNKEL (reference sequence). The CDR3 spells CASSPVTGGGNSPLHF. The CDR3 coding sequence is TGTGCCAGCAGCCCCGTAACAGGGGGCGGTAATTCACCCCTCCACTTT.

This clonotype was seen ten or more times. The chain links TRBV11-2 to TRBJ2-7; 7 bases agree with TRBD1. This CDR3 is 15 amino acids long. Germline CDR1 is SGHAT and CDR2 is FQNNGV. V was clipped by 1 base and J by 1 base; unmatched bases: 4. CDR3 region: CASSLAGTASYEQYF. The CDR3 DNA follows: TGTGCCAGCAGCTTAGCCGGGACAGCATCCTACGAGCAGTACTTC.

This clonotype was detected many times. This chain joins TRBV11-3 and TRBJ1-1, with no clear D. V was shortened by 2 bases and J by 4 bases, with 11 bases between the two germline ends. Germline V gene sequence: CDR1 SGHNT, CDR2 YENEEA. The CDR3 sequence is 14 residues long. The CDR3 nucleotides read TGTGCCAGCAGCTTAAGGCGCGGGAGCACTGAAGCTTTCTTT. Residues: CASSLRRGSTEAFF. Full variable domain (remainder filled in from reference TRBV11-3 and TRBJ1-1): EAGVVQSPRYKIIEKKQPVAFWCNPISGHNTLYWYLQNLGQGPELLIRYENEEAVDDSQLPKDRFSAERLKGVDSTLKIQPAELGDSAVYLCASSLRRGSTEAFFGQGTRLTVV.

This chain uses TRBV5-4 with TRBJ2-3; 7 bases agree with TRBD1. Germline CDR1 SGHNT, CDR2 YYREEE (reference sequence). CDR3 size: 14 residues. With V trimmed by 6 bases and J by 11 bases, 15 bases remained unmatched. The CDR3 loop is CASNFGQAYNEQYF. CDR3 DNA: TGTGCCAGCAACTTCGGACAGGCCTACAATGAGCAGTATTTT.

V gene TRBV7-8 combines with J gene TRBJ2-1, with D tentatively TRBD2 (5 bases). The germline CDR1 and CDR2 sequences are SGHVS and FQNEAQ. Trimming took 2 bases from V and 6 from J, leaving 17 bases between them. This CDR3 has 16 amino acids. The DNA of the CDR3 is TGTGCCAGCAGCTTACTAGGGTGGGAGATTTCCAATGAGCAGTTCTTC. Amino acid sequence: CASSLLGWEISNEQFF. The variable domain in full, with the rest retrieved from reference TRBV7-8 and TRBJ2-1, is GAGVSQSPRYKVAKRGQDVALRCDPISGHVSLFWYQQALGQGPEFLTYFQNEAQLDKSGLPSDRFFAERPEGSVSTLKIQRTQQEDSAVYLCASSLLGWEISNEQFFGPGTRLTVL.

The chain has TRBV6-5 and TRBJ2-5, with D maybe TRBD2 (5 bases). CDR3 length equals 16 residues. CDR1 and CDR2 from the germline V gene are MNHEY and SVGAGI. Trimming pared 2 bases from V and 7 bases from J, leaving 20 bases between. The CDR3 DNA reads as TGTGCCAGCAGTTACCAAACCGGGGTCATCGAGGGGACCCAGTACTTC. Translation gives CASSYQTGVIEGTQYF.

The rearrangement links TRBV20-1 to TRBJ2-7; 13 bases match TRBD2. The germline V gene encodes CDR1 DFQATT and CDR2 SNEGSKA (reference sequence). This CDR3 has 14 residues. Trimming at V came to 4 bases and at J to 3 bases, leaving 3 bases not matched to a gene. Here the CDR3 reads CSATWTSGSYEQYF. The DNA of the CDR3 is TGCAGTGCTACATGGACTAGCGGGAGCTACGAGCAGTACTTC.

With regard to this clonotype: One junction end disagrees with the germline gene, perhaps due to a read error. J is TRBJ2-1 and V is TRBV6-5, with a weak D call TRBD2 (6 bases). The CDR3 consists of 13 residues. The germline V gene encodes CDR1 MNHEY and CDR2 SVGAGI. As DNA, the CDR3 is TGTGCCGGCAGTTACCGGGACTGGGGTGAGCAGTTCTTC. Translation gives CAGSYRDWGEQFF.

Ten or more counts support this clonotype. The gene calls are TRBV24-1 and TRBJ2-3; TRBD2 matches 11 bases. Germline CDR1 and CDR2: KGHDR and SFDVKD. The V and J ends lost 4 bases and 2 bases, in that order; junction bases with no gene match: 7. The CDR3 is 17 residues long. The CDR3 sequence: CATSDPTSGDFTDTQYF. In nucleotides, the CDR3 is TGTGCCACCAGTGACCCGACTAGCGGGGACTTCACAGATACGCAGTATTTT.

This clonotype was counted at least ten times. This chain links TRBV19 with TRBJ2-3, with 12 bases aligning to TRBD2. CDR3 length: 16 residues. The ends lost 0 bases at V and 5 bases at J; junction bases unmatched: 3. Germline V gene lookup returns CDR1 LNHDA and CDR2 SQIVND (reference sequence). DNA for the CDR3: TGTGCCAGTAGTATAGATCTGACTAGCGGGAGAGATACGCAGTATTTT. Translating gives CASSIDLTSGRDTQYF. The variable domain in full, completed from reference TRBV19 and TRBJ2-3, reads DGGITQSPKYLFRKEGQNVTLSCEQNLNHDAMYWYRQDPGQGLRLIYYSQIVNDFQKGDIAEGYSVSREKKESFPLTVTSAQKNPTAFYLCASSIDLTSGRDTQYFGPGTRLTVL.

J is TRBJ2-2 and V is TRBV20-1, with D uncertain. CDR3 length equals 9 residues. Trimming removed 7 bases at V and 6 bases at J, with 3 bases between. CDR1 is DFQATT, CDR2 SNEGSKA, per germline (reference sequence). In DNA form, the CDR3 reads TGCAGTGACCCCGGGGAGCTGTTTTTT. It translates to CSDPGELFF.

This chain's CDR3 is CASSRGQGVGEAFF. In nucleotides, the CDR3 is TGTGCCAGCAGTCGGGGACAGGGGGTTGGTGAAGCTTTCTTT. The V call is TRBV7-9, the J call TRBJ1-1; 11 bases fit TRBD1. The CDR3 consists of 14 residues. Germline CDR1 reads SEHNR; CDR2 reads FQNEAQ (reference sequence). V dropped 6 bases and J dropped 7; count of bases not matched to a gene: 7.

This clonotype has a single count. J is TRBJ1-1 and V is TRBV7-2; D remains unclear. Germline V gives CDR1 SGHTA, CDR2 FQGNSA. The CDR3 is made up of 14 amino acids. V lost 0 bases and J 4 bases, leaving 9 bases between the germline ends. CDR3 region: CASSLAHAPTEAFF. The CDR3 DNA reads as TGTGCCAGCAGCTTAGCGCATGCCCCCACTGAAGCTTTCTTT.